Shown below are 11 T cell receptor beta chains from a single sample sequenced in a study of T-cell reconstitution after alpha-beta-depleted transplantation in children. TCRbeta library construction was performed incorporating unique molecular identifiers. TCRdb re-analysed the PCR reads in MiXCR, keeping a single row per CDR3 protein. The table has approximately 500,000 distinct CDR3 sequences, about 10% seen once. This specimen was PBMCs, taken before TCRalphabeta/CD19-depleted stem cell transplant. These receptors were obtained from a child under 10 years old with inherited bone marrow failure, due to receive a stem cell transplant.

This clonotype was counted ten times or more. The chain employs TRBV29-1 and TRBJ2-4; 9 positions agree with TRBD1. The V gene end was trimmed by 1 base and the J gene end by 7 bases; junction bases not matched to a gene: 5. The CDR3 is made up of 14 amino acids. Germline CDR1 is SQVTM and CDR2 is ANQGSEA. The CDR3 coding sequence is TGCAGCGTTGAAGGGACAGGGGCATATAACATTCAGTACTTC. Translating gives CSVEGTGAYNIQYF.

In this sample, this clonotype turned up many times. The chain is built from TRBV4-3 and TRBJ2-1; D might be TRBD1 or TRBD2, each matching 5 bases. V lost 0 bases and J 6 bases, leaving 15 bases between the germline ends. There are 16 residues in the CDR3. The germline CDR1 and CDR2 sequences are LGHNA and YSLEER. The CDR3, as DNA: TGCGCCAGCAGCCAAGATACCGGGACGGGATTCAATGAGCAGTTCTTC. This encodes CASSQDTGTGFNEQFF.

This chain joins TRBV29-1 and TRBJ2-7; D remains unclear. Germline lookup yields CDR1 SQVTM and CDR2 ANQGSEA. The CDR3 loop spans 12 amino acids. Trimming pared 6 bases from V and 4 bases from J, leaving 13 bases between. As DNA, the CDR3 is TGCAGCGTCCTTCATGGCCCGTACGAGCAGTACTTC. Translation: CSVLHGPYEQYF.

Many counts were recorded for this clonotype. The chain has TRBV3-1 and TRBJ2-7, with D possibly matching TRBD1 (6 bases). Germline V gives CDR1 LGHDT, CDR2 YNNKEL (reference sequence). The CDR3 sequence is 14 residues long. V was shortened by 1 base and J by 7 bases, with 14 bases between the two germline ends. The CDR3 region is CASSQGPGQGEQYF. CDR3 DNA: TGTGCCAGCAGCCAAGGCCCAGGGCAGGGGGAGCAGTACTTC.

In its sample, this clonotype was seen a few times. The V call is TRBV27, the J call TRBJ1-1; tentative D call: TRBD1 (6 bases). Trimming stripped 0 bases from V and 1 base from J, with 9 bases between. Germline-derived CDR1 and CDR2 are MNHEY and SMNVEV (reference sequence). The CDR3 runs 15 residues. The CDR3: CASSLSSGANTEAFF. The CDR3 DNA sequence: TGTGCCAGCAGTTTATCGTCAGGGGCGAACACTGAAGCTTTCTTT.

In its sample, this clonotype was seen many times. This chain joins TRBV7-2 and TRBJ2-1; a possible D gene is TRBD1 (5 bases). Germline loops: CDR1 SGHTA, CDR2 FQGNSA. V lost 7 bases and J lost 1, with 14 bases in between. This CDR3 is built from 15 residues. DNA for the CDR3: TGTGCCAGCACCCTTGACAGAAGTTCCTACAATGAGCAGTTCTTC. This gives the protein CASTLDRSSYNEQFF.

This clonotype has a count of ten or more. The chain employs TRBV28 and TRBJ1-5; the match to TRBD1 covers 8 bases. The germline CDR1 and CDR2 sequences are MDHEN and SYDVKM. J gave up 3 bases and V 3 bases, and 4 bases lay outside the gene matches. The CDR3 has 15 residues. CDR3 bases: TGTGCCAGCAGTTTTCCCAGGGGGCCCAATCAGCCCCAGCATTTT. Its translation: CASSFPRGPNQPQHF.

This clonotype was picked up many times. This chain joins TRBV20-1 and TRBJ2-1, with D perhaps matching TRBD1 (6 bases). The CDR3 has 18 residues. From germline, CDR1 is DFQATT and CDR2 SNEGSKA (reference sequence). V was shortened by 3 bases and J by 6 bases, with 27 bases between the two germline ends. CDR3 protein: CSASARGQGQMYRNEQFF. The CDR3 DNA sequence: TGCAGTGCTAGCGCCCGAGGGCAGGGGCAAATGTATCGCAATGAGCAGTTCTTC.

In its sample, this clonotype was seen many times. The chain joins TRBV4-2 to TRBJ2-3; D is unclear. Germline V lookup: CDR1 LGHNA, CDR2 YNFKEQ. The CDR3 consists of 17 residues. V lost 0 bases, J lost 6 bases, and 19 bases lay in between. Here the CDR3 reads CASSQDWLVVAADTQYF. Here the CDR3 DNA reads TGTGCCAGCAGCCAAGATTGGTTGGTGGTAGCAGCCGATACGCAGTATTTT.

This clonotype has ten or more counts. The chain is built from TRBV5-1 and TRBJ1-6, with 11 positions matching TRBD1. The CDR3 has 15 amino acids. CDR1 is SGHRS and CDR2 is YFSETQ in the germline V gene. J lost 6 bases, V lost 4 bases, and 3 bases had no gene match. In nucleotides, the CDR3 is TGCGCCAGCAGCGCAGGACAGGGGGCTAATTCACCCCTCCACTTT. This translates into CASSAGQGANSPLHF.

This clonotype was counted ten times or more. This chain joins TRBV4-3 and TRBJ2-7; 12 bases agree with TRBD1. Trimming cost V 3 bases and J 5 bases; bases outside gene matches: 2. The CDR3 loop spans 14 amino acids. Germline CDR1 and CDR2: LGHNA and YSLEER. CDR3 region: CASSQGQGANEQYF. CDR3 nucleotides: TGCGCCAGCAGCCAGGGACAGGGGGCGAACGAGCAGTACTTC.